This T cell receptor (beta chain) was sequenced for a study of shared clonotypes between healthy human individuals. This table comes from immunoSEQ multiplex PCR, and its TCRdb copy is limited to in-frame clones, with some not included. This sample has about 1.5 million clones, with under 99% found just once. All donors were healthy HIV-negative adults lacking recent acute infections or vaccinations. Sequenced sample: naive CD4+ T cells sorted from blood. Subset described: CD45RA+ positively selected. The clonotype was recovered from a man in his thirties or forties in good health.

The CDR3 nucleotides read TGTGCCAGCAGCAGATCAGGGGGCAATCAGCCCCAGCATTTT. Translating it yields CASSRSGGNQPQHF. This rearrangement joins TRBV6-5 to TRBJ1-5, with D possibly matching TRBD1 (6 bases). The V end lost 6 bases, the J end lost 2 bases, and 11 bases lay between the germline ends. CDR1 MNHEY and CDR2 SVGAGI come from the germline V gene. This CDR3 is 14 amino acids long.